These T cell receptor beta chains were read from a single sample in a study of control samples from healthy donors and cancer patients. Clones were read by immunoSEQ multiplex PCR, and TCRdb kept only the in-frame ones, dropping some. This table has 200,000 to 250,000 clones, 85% to 95% appearing once. The sample was blood. These receptors all come from a man aged 50 to 59 in good health. Each CDR3 is given with its conserved first and last residue. D genes are given only for firm matches. Expanded clones are given a class, and other clones once, few, many or no size at all.

V gene	J gene	clone size	D gene	CDR3 DNA	CDR3 protein
TRBV10-1	TRBJ2-7	-	TRBD2	TGCGCCAGCAGCGACGGAGCGCGGGAGGAGCAGTACTTC	CASSDGAREEQYF
TRBV9	TRBJ1-1	-	-	TGTGCCAGCAGCACCTTTGGGACTTTGAACACTGAAGCTTTCTTT	CASSTFGTLNTEAFF
TRBV6-6	TRBJ2-3	-	-	TGTGCCAGCAGTTACTCGGGACCGAGCACAGATACGCAGTATTTT	CASSYSGPSTDTQYF
TRBV5-5	TRBJ1-1	-	-	TGTGCCAGCAGCTTTGCGGGACAGAACACTGAAGCTTTCTTT	CASSFAGQNTEAFF
TRBV18	TRBJ1-4	-	-	TGTGCCAGCTCACCAAGGGTTGCAACTAATGAAAAACTGTTTTTT	CASSPRVATNEKLFF
TRBV2	TRBJ2-6	once	-	TGTGCCAGCAGGCCCCAGGGCTCCGGGGCCAACGTCCTGACTTTC	CASRPQGSGANVLTF
TRBV11-2	TRBJ1-6	-	TRBD1	TGTGCCAGCAGAATAACCACCGGGACAGTCAATAATTCACCCCTCCACTTT	CASRITTGTVNNSPLHF
TRBV2	TRBJ1-1	-	TRBD1	TGTGCCAGCATTTACAGGGGTACTGAAGCTTTCTTT	CASIYRGTEAFF
TRBV18	TRBJ1-1	-	-	TGTGCCAGCTCACCAAAAAGGGCAGGGCAAAACACTGAAGCTTTCTTT	CASSPKRAGQNTEAFF
TRBV5-8	TRBJ1-4	-	-	TGTGCCAGCAGCTTGGTGAGGAATGAAAAACTGTTTTTT	CASSLVRNEKLFF
TRBV4-3	TRBJ1-6	-	-	TGCGCCAGCAGCCAAGGGACGGGATACTATAATTCACCCCTCCACTTT	CASSQGTGYYNSPLHF
TRBV3-1/TRBV3-2	TRBJ2-1	-	TRBD2	TGTGCCAGCAGCCAAGGACAGAGACTAGCGGGGGGGCCACTATCCTACAATGAGCAGTTCTTC	CASSQGQRLAGGPLSYNEQFF
TRBV24-1	TRBJ1-1	-	-	TGTGCCACCAGTCCCGGGACATCGAACACTGAAGCTTTCTTT	CATSPGTSNTEAFF
TRBV4-1	TRBJ2-4	once	-	TGCGCCAGCAGCCAACGGGACGGAGGATATAGTTCGGCCAAAAACATTCAGTACTTC	CASSQRDGGYSSAKNIQYF
TRBV3-1/TRBV3-2	TRBJ1-6	-	-	TGTGCCAGCAGGGGCCCAGAGTATAATTCACCCCTCCACTTT	CASRGPEYNSPLHF
TRBV7-9	TRBJ1-6	-	-	TGTGCCAGCAGCTTCCAGCTTGGGTCACCCCTCCACTTT	CASSFQLGSPLHF
TRBV6-6	TRBJ1-1	-	-	TGTGCCAGCAGTTCCGAACAGGCCTCGGGGAACACTGAAGCTTTCTTT	CASSSEQASGNTEAFF
TRBV18	TRBJ1-1	once	TRBD1	TGTGCCAGCTCACAAGGACAGGGGGCGACTACTGAAGCTTTCTTT	CASSQGQGATTEAFF
TRBV7-9	TRBJ1-4	-	-	TGTGCCAGCAGCTTAGTAGGGGCAACTAATGAAAAACTGTTTTTT	CASSLVGATNEKLFF
TRBV25-1	TRBJ2-1	-	-	TGTGCCAGCAGTGGAAGGGACGACTTGGGGTCCTACAATGAGCAGTTCTTC	CASSGRDDLGSYNEQFF
TRBV19	TRBJ2-1	-	-	TGTGCCAGTAGAGGAGCAAGGAACAATGAGCAGTTCTTC	CASRGARNNEQFF
TRBV7-2	TRBJ1-5	-	-	TGTGCCAGCAGCTTAGTTCAGGGGAGTCAGCCCCAGCATTTT	CASSLVQGSQPQHF
TRBV29-1	TRBJ2-7	-	TRBD1	TGCAGCGTTGTGCGACTCCGGGACAGGGACTACGAGCAGTACTTC	CSVVRLRDRDYEQYF
TRBV27	TRBJ2-7	-	TRBD1	TGTGCCAGCAGTTCCCATGGACAGGGGAGAACCTACGAGCAGTACTTC	CASSSHGQGRTYEQYF
TRBV3-1/TRBV3-2	TRBJ2-2	-	-	TGTGCCAGCAGCCAAGGGACAGTAGGCGCCGGGGAGCTGTTTTTT	CASSQGTVGAGELFF
TRBV19	TRBJ1-4	-	-	TGTGCCAGTAGTCCCGGACCCCAACCTGGTGAAAAACTGTTTTTT	CASSPGPQPGEKLFF
TRBV9	TRBJ1-2	-	-	TGTGCCAGCAGCCCCAGGGCCTCAGGGGAGGCCAACTATGGCTACACCTTC	CASSPRASGEANYGYTF
TRBV2	TRBJ1-1	-	-	TGTGCCAGTATCCAGGGAATTGAAGCTTTCTTT	CASIQGIEAFF
TRBV24-1	TRBJ1-2	-	TRBD1	TGTGCCACCAGTGATGGGTACAGGGGTAACTATGGCTACACCTTC	CATSDGYRGNYGYTF
TRBV4-1	TRBJ2-4	-	TRBD1	TGCGCCAGCAGCCAAGACTACGGGACAGGGAACATTCAGTACTTC	CASSQDYGTGNIQYF
TRBV6-2/TRBV6-3	TRBJ2-5	once	-	TGTGCCAGCAGTTCCGGGACGACTGCGGCCCAGTACTTC	CASSSGTTAAQYF
TRBV2	TRBJ2-1	-	TRBD2	TGTGCCAGCAGTGGGACTAGCCTACTCGGGTTCTTC	CASSGTSLLGFF
TRBV7-2	TRBJ1-1	-	-	TGTGCCAGCAGGCCCGGGGCCTCCCCATCGGCTTTCTTT	CASRPGASPSAFF
TRBV2	TRBJ1-5	-	-	TGTGCCAGCAGTTACAGGGAAAATCAGCCCCAGCATTTT	CASSYRENQPQHF
TRBV27	TRBJ2-3	-	TRBD1	TGTGCCAGCAGTAGGACAGGACCCACAGATACGCAGTATTTT	CASSRTGPTDTQYF
TRBV27	TRBJ1-6	-	-	TGTGCCACATCAGGGCCGTATAATTCACCCCTCCACTTT	CATSGPYNSPLHF
TRBV5-4	TRBJ2-2	-	-	TGTGCCAGCAGCTTGGGCTCTAGGACCTTGAACACCGGGGAGCTGTTTTTT	CASSLGSRTLNTGELFF
TRBV19	TRBJ1-5	-	-	TGTGCCAGTAGTACCGACGGGGGTAACAATCAGCCCCAGCATTTT	CASSTDGGNNQPQHF
TRBV30	TRBJ1-1	-	-	TGTGCCTGGAGTCTCTTCGGGGGCACTGAAGCTTTCTTT	CAWSLFGGTEAFF
TRBV19	TRBJ1-5	-	TRBD1	TGTGCCAGTAGCGGACCAAATCCGGGACAGGAGATCAATCAGCCCCAGCATTTT	CASSGPNPGQEINQPQHF
TRBV4-2	TRBJ2-1	-	-	TGTGCCAGCAGCCCCAACTCCTACAATGAGCAGTTCTTC	CASSPNSYNEQFF
TRBV5-4	TRBJ1-1	-	TRBD1	TGTGCCAGCACCGCCAGACAGGGCCCGAACACTGAAGCTTTCTTT	CASTARQGPNTEAFF
TRBV3-1/TRBV3-2	TRBJ2-5	-	-	TGTGCCAGCAGCTCCCTCCGGGGGGCACAATTTCAGGAGACCCAGTACTTC	CASSSLRGAQFQETQYF
TRBV19	TRBJ1-1	-	-	TGTGCCAGTAGCCCGGTTGCGGGGACTGAAGCTTTCTTT	CASSPVAGTEAFF
TRBV2	TRBJ1-4	-	-	TGTGCCAGCAGTTCGTCCACTAATGAAAAACTGTTTTTT	CASSSSTNEKLFF
TRBV7-2	TRBJ1-2	-	-	TGTGCCAGCAGCTCCACCCACCTGGGCCCTTTAGGCTACACCTTC	CASSSTHLGPLGYTF
TRBV24-1	TRBJ2-2	-	-	TGTGCCACCCGGAGCCACAGGGAACACGGGGAGCTGTTTTTT	CATRSHREHGELFF
TRBV10-3	TRBJ2-3	-	-	TGTGCCATCAGTGCCCGAGACTCAGATACGCAGTATTTT	CAISARDSDTQYF
TRBV7-2	TRBJ1-2	-	TRBD1	TGTGCCAGCAGCCCTCGGACAGGACTCGTATACTATGGCTACACCTTC	CASSPRTGLVYYGYTF
TRBV4-3	TRBJ2-3	-	-	TGCGCCAGCAGCCCCAGAGAGGGAACAGATACGCAGTATTTT	CASSPREGTDTQYF
TRBV19	TRBJ2-2	-	TRBD2	TGTGCCAGTAACTTAGCGGGTTTCACCGGGGAGCTGTTTTTT	CASNLAGFTGELFF
TRBV18	TRBJ1-5	-	-	TGTGCCAGCTCACCTTCCCCAGTCCCTCCCCAGCATTTT	CASSPSPVPPQHF
TRBV5-1	TRBJ2-1	-	TRBD2	TGCGCCAGCAGCTTGCGGACTAGCGCCGAGCAGTTCTTC	CASSLRTSAEQFF
TRBV19	TRBJ2-3	-	TRBD1	TGTGCCAGTCGGACAGGGGGCGCAGATACGCAGTATTTT	CASRTGGADTQYF
TRBV3-1/TRBV3-2	TRBJ2-1	-	TRBD2	TGTGCCAGCAGCCAACTGCGGGGGTCTGAGCAGTTCTTC	CASSQLRGSEQFF